The 18 T cell receptor beta chains in this list originate from one sample, sequenced in a study of lymphopenia after photon versus proton radiotherapy. Clones were read by immunoSEQ multiplex PCR, and TCRdb kept only the in-frame ones, dropping some. Of 160,000 or so clones listed, approximately 86% are singletons. The sample here was peripheral blood, taken from a patient treated with photon-based radiotherapy. The receptors come from a man aged 45-60 years with gastric cancer.

This clone appeared a single time. This chain uses TRBV10-3 with TRBJ1-1; weak D call: TRBD1 (5 bases). V dropped 8 bases and J dropped 4 bases, with 20 bases sitting between them. This CDR3 contains 15 residues. From germline, CDR1 is ENHRY and CDR2 SYGVKD. CDR3 DNA: TGTGCCATCTGGGACCCGGGGTCGGAGAGCACTGAAGCTTTCTTT. Residues: CAIWDPGSESTEAFF.

This clone was seen just once. The V call is TRBV5-3, the J call TRBJ2-7; maybe TRBD1 (6 bases). TRBV5-3 is reported as an ORF; its role is uncertain. This CDR3 has 16 amino acids. V was pared by 4 bases and J by 6 bases, with 23 bases between. The CDR3 protein is CARSLRMNRDKPEQYF. CDR3 nucleotide sequence: TGTGCCAGAAGCCTGAGAATGAATAGGGACAAACCCGAGCAGTACTTC.

This clone was seen once. This chain uses TRBV7-2 with TRBJ1-1, with a weak D call TRBD1 (5 bases). This CDR3 has 14 residues. Trimming pared 4 bases from V and 3 bases from J, leaving 12 bases between. CDR1 and CDR2 (germline): SGHTA, FQGNSA. The CDR3 nucleotides read TGTGCCAGCAGCTCTCAGGGATATCACACTGAAGCTTTCTTT. Translation gives CASSSQGYHTEAFF. Complete variable domain (other parts from reference TRBV7-2 and TRBJ1-1): GAGVSQSPSNKVTEKGKDVELRCDPISGHTALYWYRQSLGQGLEFLIYFQGNSAPDKSGLPSDRFSAERTGGSVSTLTIQRTQQEDSAVYLCASSSQGYHTEAFFGQGTRLTVV.

This chain joins TRBV7-6 and TRBJ2-2; D is perhaps TRBD1 or TRBD2 (5 bases each). The CDR3 runs 14 residues. The ends were cut back, 0 bases at V and 6 bases at J, with 8 bases in the middle. CDR1 is SGHVS and CDR2 is FNYEAQ in the germline V gene. The CDR3 nucleotides are TGTGCCAGCAGCTTAGCAGGGACGGCCGGGGAGCTGTTTTTT. As protein: CASSLAGTAGELFF.

This clone was detected once. The genes are TRBV18 and TRBJ2-1, with TRBD2 matching over 10 bases. The J segment lost 8 bases and the V segment lost 2 bases, leaving 6 bases of the junction unmatched. The CDR3 is made up of 15 amino acids. Germline CDR1 is KGHSH and CDR2 is LQKENI. The CDR3 sequence: CASSPGSGRADEQFF. The CDR3 coding sequence is TGTGCCAGCTCACCAGGAAGCGGGAGGGCCGATGAGCAGTTCTTC.

V is TRBV15 and J is TRBJ2-7; D is unclear. Trimming took off 3 bases at V and 4 bases at J, with 10 bases between the two ends. The CDR3 loop spans 13 amino acids. Germline loops: CDR1 LNHNV, CDR2 YYDKDF (reference sequence). Written as DNA, the CDR3 is TGTGCCACCAGCAGTGGCGTGATTTACGAGCAGTACTTC. It is translated as CATSSGVIYEQYF.

J is TRBJ2-3 and V is TRBV5-6, with D unclear. Per germline, CDR1 SGHDT and CDR2 YYEEEE. With 5 bases removed from V and 3 bases from J, the gap between germline ends came to 19 bases. This CDR3 has 16 residues. This CDR3 is CASRLGLGIGTDTQYF. DNA for the CDR3: TGTGCCAGCAGGCTGGGATTGGGGATTGGAACAGATACGCAGTATTTT.

The genes are TRBV27 and TRBJ2-1; 16 bases match TRBD2. Germline trimming cut 8 bases from V and 9 bases from J; bases unmatched to any gene: 4. This CDR3 region has 14 residues. Germline lookup yields CDR1 MNHEY and CDR2 SMNVEV (reference sequence). The CDR3, as DNA: TGTGCCAGCCGGGGGACTAGCGGGAGGGGTGAGCAGTTCTTC. This gives the protein CASRGTSGRGEQFF.

The chain couples TRBV6-4 to TRBJ2-7; 8 bases line up with TRBD2. CDR1 and CDR2 (germline): MRHNA, SNTAGT. The CDR3 consists of 16 residues. V lost 3 bases to trimming and J lost 2 bases; unmatched junction nucleotides: 9. The CDR3 region has the DNA TGTGCCAGCAGTGAACTACTAGCGGACTTAGCCTACGAGCAGTACTTC. It is translated as CASSELLADLAYEQYF.

This clone was seen more than once but under ten times. This rearrangement joins TRBV27 to TRBJ1-1; the D gene is possibly TRBD1 (5 bases). The germline CDR1 and CDR2 sequences are MNHEY and SMNVEV (reference sequence). This CDR3 spans 15 amino acids. V was shortened by 5 bases and J by 0 bases, with 13 bases between the two germline ends. The CDR3 here is CASSRIGTLNTEAFF. CDR3 sequence (DNA): TGTGCCAGCAGTAGAATCGGGACGTTGAACACTGAAGCTTTCTTT.

The V gene is TRBV5-1, the J gene TRBJ2-7; tentative D call: TRBD1 (6 bases). This CDR3 region has 12 residues. Trimming took 3 bases from V and 4 from J, leaving 8 bases between them. CDR1 SGHRS and CDR2 YFSETQ come from the germline V gene. The CDR3 loop reads CASSSGQYEQYF. The CDR3 bases are TGCGCCAGCAGCTCGGGACAATACGAGCAGTACTTC.

V usage is TRBV18 and J usage is TRBJ2-7; 7 bases align to TRBD2. CDR3 length equals 14 residues. Germline values: CDR1 KGHSH, CDR2 LQKENI. V was pared by 6 bases and J by 0 bases, with 5 bases of the junction left unmatched. The CDR3 DNA follows: TGTGCCAGCTCTAAGGGAGGGAGCTCCTACGAGCAGTACTTC. It codes for CASSKGGSSYEQYF. Full variable domain (missing parts from reference TRBV18 and TRBJ2-7): NAGVMQNPRHLVRRRGQEARLRCSPMKGHSHVYWYRQLPEEGLKFMVYLQKENIIDESGMPKERFSAEFPKEGPSILRIQQVVRGDSAAYFCASSKGGSSYEQYFGPGTRLTVT.

This chain connects TRBV10-3 to TRBJ2-3; 7 nucleotides agree with TRBD2. Germline V gene data show CDR1 as ENHRY and CDR2 as SYGVKD. This CDR3 is 13 amino acids long. After removal of 4 bases from V and 4 bases from J, the junction contained 2 bases not matched to a gene. The CDR3 sequence is CAISGEGADTQYF. CDR3 coding DNA: TGTGCCATCAGTGGGGAGGGAGCAGATACGCAGTATTTT.

The V call is TRBV28, the J call TRBJ2-3; TRBD2 matches at 8 bases. The junction had 19 bases not matched to a gene; V was cut back by 7 bases and J by 13 bases. The CDR3 contains 15 residues. Germline-derived CDR1 and CDR2 are MDHEN and SYDVKM. DNA for the CDR3: TGTGCCAGCATCCCTCGGCTGACTAGCGTCCCCAGGGAGTATTTT. It translates to CASIPRLTSVPREYF.

The chain joins TRBV30 to TRBJ1-1; D is possibly TRBD1 (6 bases). CDR3 length: 15 amino acids. V was clipped by 5 bases and J by 4 bases, with 20 bases between them. CDR1 and CDR2 from the germline V gene are GTSNPN and SVGIG (reference sequence). The DNA of the CDR3 is TGTGCCTGGGGCCGTGGATGGGGGCCGGGCACTGAAGCTTTCTTT. Its protein product is CAWGRGWGPGTEAFF.

The CDR3 here is CASSQTAGTTDTQYF. The CDR3 DNA sequence: TGCGCCAGCAGCCAAACAGCGGGAACCACAGATACGCAGTATTTT. The chain uses TRBV4-1 and TRBJ2-3, with 7 bases lining up with TRBD2. With 2 bases clipped from V and 2 bases from J, the junction kept 4 bases outside the gene matches. Per germline, CDR1 MGHRA and CDR2 YSYEKL. This CDR3 is 15 amino acids long.

This chain connects TRBV10-3 to TRBJ1-1; 7 nucleotides align to TRBD1. The CDR3 runs to 15 residues. Germline CDR1 and CDR2: ENHRY and SYGVKD. V gave up 0 bases and J gave up 7 bases; unmatched junction bases: 8. The CDR3 reads CAISESKRGLGEAFF. The CDR3 DNA reads TGTGCCATCAGTGAGTCGAAAAGGGGGCTTGGTGAAGCTTTCTTT.

The genes are TRBV27 and TRBJ1-1, with D hard to call. This CDR3 comprises 13 residues. Trimming removed 5 bases at V and 0 bases at J, with 7 bases between. CDR1 and CDR2 from the germline V gene are MNHEY and SMNVEV (reference sequence). The CDR3 spells CASSPGLNTEAFF. CDR3 sequence (DNA): TGTGCCAGCAGTCCAGGACTGAACACTGAAGCTTTCTTT.